The 2 T cell receptor beta chains below all came from one sample that was sequenced in a study of blood T cell repertoires in COVID-19. Some clones are missing from TCRdb's copy, which holds only in-frame ones; the method was immunoSEQ multiplex PCR. The profile shows fewer than 250,000 clones, 88% of them singletons. Input material: peripheral blood. The source is a human donor in a cohort sampled during active COVID-19.

This chain connects TRBV12-5 to TRBJ2-5; a weak D match, TRBD2 (5 bases). Germline V gives CDR1 LGHNT, CDR2 FRNRAP. V dropped 1 base and J dropped 4 bases, with 7 bases sitting between them. The CDR3 covers 13 residues. The CDR3 loop reads CASGLGGGETQYF. The DNA for the CDR3 is TGTGCTAGTGGTTTGGGAGGAGGAGAGACCCAGTACTTC.

This sequence joins TRBV20-1 and TRBJ1-3; D not certain. The V and J ends lost 3 bases and 0 bases respectively, with 9 bases between them. The CDR3 runs to 14 residues. Germline CDR1 and CDR2: DFQATT and SNEGSKA (reference sequence). The CDR3 spells CSASEQNSGNTIYF. CDR3 coding DNA: TGCAGTGCTAGTGAACAGAACTCTGGAAACACCATATATTTT.